A selection of T cell receptor beta chains follows, all from one sample in a study of T cell repertoires in cytomegalovirus infection. In TCRdb, the reads were re-called with MiXCR into one record per CDR3 protein. The data show hundreds of thousands of distinct CDR3 sequences, around 32% seen once. No antigen has been assigned to these receptors. Sequenced material: cultured CD8+ T cells from PBMCs, taken from culture after CMV antigen stimulation. Receptors originate from a human donor in good health (CMV status not recorded). Some clones in this sample may be carry-over from other donors' samples. CDR3s leave out the opening cysteine and the closing phenylalanine or tryptophan. D genes are given only for firm matches.

SVEDWYQGGGYT TRBV29-1 TRBD1 12 TRBJ1-2
ARTADNSPLH TRBV7-4 NA 10 TRBJ1-6
ASRKPGSNTGELF TRBV6-1 NA 13 TRBJ2-2
SASMGPNGRYEAF TRBV20-1 NA 13 TRBJ1-1
ASRPHSGEFTDTQY TRBV6-2/TRBV6-3 TRBD2 14 TRBJ2-3
ATSTPDTQY TRBV15 NA 9 TRBJ2-3
ASSLLPGGQNEQF TRBV7-6 TRBD2 13 TRBJ2-1
ASSTPRGGNPFNEKLF TRBV6-6 TRBD1 16 TRBJ1-4
AIRIRTSGDADTQY TRBV10-3 TRBD2 14 TRBJ2-3
ASSQTTGPHYGYT TRBV7-6 TRBD1 13 TRBJ1-2
ASSLSGGLGAF TRBV27 NA 11 TRBJ1-1
ASSFGVGGGKNEQY TRBV27 TRBD2 14 TRBJ2-7
ASKRGGNSPLH TRBV2 NA 11 TRBJ1-6
ASSQNIGTSGGASRF TRBV4-3 TRBD2 15 TRBJ2-1
ASRPRPPGGGEQETQY TRBV7-9 TRBD2 16 TRBJ2-5
SAPANTEAF TRBV20-1 NA 9 TRBJ1-1
ASSPGGLLGAQY TRBV7-9 TRBD2 12 TRBJ2-5
ASTRGRGNTEAF TRBV28 NA 12 TRBJ1-1
ASSATGELF TRBV27 NA 9 TRBJ2-2
ASSHGRETQY TRBV7-6 TRBD2 10 TRBJ2-5
SARPRGLSIQY TRBV20-1 TRBD1 11 TRBJ2-4
SARDLKRIGTLNTGELF TRBV20-1 NA 17 TRBJ2-2
ASSESWTTNEKLF TRBV25-1 NA 13 TRBJ1-4
SVGLAKNIQY TRBV20-1 NA 10 TRBJ2-4
ASSLEVGQHYGYT TRBV7-8 NA 13 TRBJ1-2
ASSISSNTGELF TRBV7-6 NA 12 TRBJ2-2
ASSPTSGTTDTQY TRBV7-2 NA 13 TRBJ2-3
ASSHRGKANTGELF TRBV7-6 TRBD1 14 TRBJ2-2
ANSHDRGVNTEAF TRBV7-6 TRBD1 13 TRBJ1-1
ASSSQGISTDTQY TRBV27 NA 13 TRBJ2-3
ASSQTGGREAF TRBV7-6 TRBD1 11 TRBJ1-1
ASEGSGGAEGFEQF TRBV6-6 TRBD2 14 TRBJ2-1
ASNPGITGDELY TRBV7-4 NA 12 TRBJ2-3
ASKFGGTNTEAF TRBV27 NA 12 TRBJ1-1
ASASEDRNTEAF TRBV12-3/TRBV12-4 NA 12 TRBJ1-1
ASSYLNPYNEQF TRBV6-2/TRBV6-3 NA 12 TRBJ2-1
ASTQQPDTSGGVRVHNEQF TRBV7-3 TRBD2 19 TRBJ2-1
ASSLGPQTPYGYT TRBV6-6 NA 13 TRBJ1-2
ASSLGGGGANTQY TRBV7-2 TRBD2 13 TRBJ2-3
ASRAGASYNEQF TRBV7-6 NA 12 TRBJ2-1
ASSFHGDTEAF TRBV13 NA 11 TRBJ1-1
ASSSPGQPPHEQY TRBV5-5 TRBD1 13 TRBJ2-7
ASAPGSGRTEAF TRBV7-8 NA 12 TRBJ1-1
ASSFTPSGYEQF TRBV7-9 TRBD2 12 TRBJ2-1
ASSQEQGAANEKLF TRBV4-2 TRBD1 14 TRBJ1-4
ATSDGTESYEQY TRBV15 TRBD1 12 TRBJ2-7
ASSLAFGYNEQF TRBV7-9 NA 12 TRBJ2-1
ASSLGRDGRTQETQY TRBV7-6 TRBD2 15 TRBJ2-5
ASSQEVAAYRRDTEAF TRBV4-1 NA 16 TRBJ1-1
ASSIVGGQNYGYT TRBV19 NA 13 TRBJ1-2
ASKPLQGAGELF TRBV27 NA 12 TRBJ2-2
ASSIDGQGRAYEQY TRBV19 TRBD1 14 TRBJ2-7
ASSHGLDWSGANVLT TRBV2 TRBD2 15 TRBJ2-6
ASSPDGPLLSNQPQH TRBV6-5 NA 15 TRBJ1-5